This TCR beta chain was profiled in a study of early T cells in non-severe SARS-CoV-2 infection. Study context: From unsorted whole blood, bulk RNA was sequenced, and the chains remained unpaired.

Individual cDNA molecules received unique molecular identifiers. TCRdb reprocessed the 5' RACE reads with MiXCR, giving one entry per CDR3 protein. The sample gives 50,000 or so distinct CDR3 sequences, around 8% of which show up once; roughly 8.8% is in the top ten. This clonotype originated in an adult who was a healthcare worker with PCR-confirmed SARS-CoV-2 infection or an uninfected control (not recorded which). Sequencing was performed on whole blood.

The CDR3 coding sequence is TGCAGTGGCAAGCAACGGGACAGGACCTACGAGCAGTACTTC. Translation gives CSGKQRDRTYEQYF. The genes are TRBV20-1 and TRBJ2-7, with TRBD1 matching over 8 bases. The CDR3 contains 14 residues. The germline V gene encodes CDR1 DFQATT and CDR2 SNEGSKA (reference sequence). V lost 7 bases to trimming and J lost 2 bases; unmatched junction nucleotides: 10.